The subject of this entry is one T cell receptor beta chain. Seattle cases were enrolled at active infection and followed longitudinally. CDR1 is LNHDA and CDR2 is SQIVND in the germline V gene (reference sequence). Trimming stripped 5 bases from V and 2 bases from J, with 7 bases between. The CDR3 has 13 residues. The sample is drawn from a study of blood T cell repertoires in COVID-19. The data were produced by immunoSEQ multiplex PCR, yet TCRdb's version contains in-frame clones alone and is incomplete. Of a few hundred thousand clones listed, roughly 89% are singletons. The V gene is TRBV19, the J gene TRBJ1-5; no reliable D call. The sequence derives from a woman aged 60-70 years with COVID-19, enrolled during active disease. The sequenced sample was peripheral blood. In DNA, the CDR3 is TGTGCCAGTAGTGGGAGCGGCAATCAGCCCCAGCATTTT. Translation gives CASSGSGNQPQHF.